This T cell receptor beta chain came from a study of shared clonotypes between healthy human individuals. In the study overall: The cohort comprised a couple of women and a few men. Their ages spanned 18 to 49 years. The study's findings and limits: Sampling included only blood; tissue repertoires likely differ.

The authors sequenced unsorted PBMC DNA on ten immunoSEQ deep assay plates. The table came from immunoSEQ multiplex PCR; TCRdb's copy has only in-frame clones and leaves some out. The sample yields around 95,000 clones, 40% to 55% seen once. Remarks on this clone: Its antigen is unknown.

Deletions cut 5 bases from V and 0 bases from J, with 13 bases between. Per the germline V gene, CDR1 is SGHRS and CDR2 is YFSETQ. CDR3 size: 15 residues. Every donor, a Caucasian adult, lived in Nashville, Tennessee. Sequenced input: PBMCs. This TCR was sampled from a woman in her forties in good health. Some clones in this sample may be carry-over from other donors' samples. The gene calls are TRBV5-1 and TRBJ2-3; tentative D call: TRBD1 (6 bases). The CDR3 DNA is TGCGCCAGCAGTCCGGGACAACCTAGCACAGATACGCAGTATTTT. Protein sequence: CASSPGQPSTDTQYF.